These 19 T cell receptor beta chains originate from one sample sequenced in a study of blood T cell repertoires in COVID-19. This table comes from immunoSEQ multiplex PCR, and its TCRdb copy is limited to in-frame clones, with some not included. The sample records roughly 20,000 clones, about nine tenths being singletons. Sequencing input: peripheral blood. Source of these receptors: a human donor with active COVID-19. The donor label of this sample is uncertain.

The genes are TRBV24-1 and TRBJ1-1; D is undetermined. The V and J ends lost 2 bases and 3 bases respectively, with 15 bases between them. The CDR3 spans 16 residues. Germline lookup yields CDR1 KGHDR and CDR2 SFDVKD. CDR3 nucleotides: TGTGCCACCAGTGATTCAAAGGCGCCAGGTGACACTGAAGCTTTCTTT. It encodes CATSDSKAPGDTEAFF.

V and J are TRBV12-3 or TRBV12-4 and TRBJ1-1; D is undetermined. This CDR3 contains 13 residues. The ends were cut back, 6 bases at V and 1 base at J, with 9 bases in the middle. This CDR3 reads CASSYERNTEAFF. For the CDR3, the DNA is TGTGCCAGCAGCTACGAAAGGAACACTGAAGCTTTCTTT.

This clone was observed a handful of times. This rearrangement joins TRBV28 to TRBJ2-3; 8 bases line up with TRBD2. Trimming at V came to 4 bases and at J to 6 bases, leaving 12 bases not matched to a gene. The CDR3 runs 16 residues. In germline, CDR1 is MDHEN, CDR2 SYDVKM. As DNA, the CDR3 is TGTGCCAGCAGTTCCGCCGGGACTAGTGTCCTGGATACGCAGTATTTT. Translated: CASSSAGTSVLDTQYF.

The chain has TRBV5-1 and TRBJ2-3; TRBD1 agrees at 8 bases. The CDR3 length is 18 residues. Germline V gene sequence: CDR1 SGHRS, CDR2 YFSETQ. J was trimmed by 3 bases and V by 1 base; bases with no gene match: 13. Written as DNA, the CDR3 is TGCGCCAGCAGCTTGTCGTCCCATAGACAGGGGAGAACAGATACGCAGTATTTT. Encoded protein: CASSLSSHRQGRTDTQYF.

The chain couples TRBV9 to TRBJ2-1; TRBD2 matches 7 bases. The CDR3 has 15 residues. Germline values: CDR1 SGDLS, CDR2 YYNGEE. V was pared by 0 bases and J by 1 base, with 1 base of the junction left unmatched. The CDR3, as DNA: TGTGCCAGCAGCGTAGACGGGGGGTCCTACAATGAGCAGTTCTTC. It yields the protein CASSVDGGSYNEQFF.

The gene calls are TRBV18 and TRBJ2-5; tentatively, D is TRBD2 (6 bases). CDR1 and CDR2 from the germline V gene are KGHSH and LQKENI. V lost 3 bases, J lost 2 bases, and 13 bases lay in between. The CDR3 totals 15 residues. The CDR3: CASSPSPTSQETQYF. In DNA form, the CDR3 reads TGTGCCAGCTCACCTTCCCCGACTAGTCAAGAGACCCAGTACTTC.

This chain joins TRBV19 and TRBJ2-5, with a tentative D call TRBD2 (7 bases). The CDR3 runs 13 residues. Trimming shortened V by 3 bases and J by 7 bases, and 12 bases separated the two germline ends. Germline CDR1 LNHDA, CDR2 SQIVND (reference sequence). CDR3 in DNA: TGTGCCAGTAGTATGAAGGGAGGGGGGACCCAGTACTTC. Residues: CASSMKGGGTQYF.

The sample holds a few counts of this clone. The chain is built from TRBV7-9 and TRBJ1-6, with a possible D match to TRBD1 (6 bases). V lost 5 bases and J lost 10, with 21 bases in between. In germline, CDR1 is SEHNR, CDR2 FQNEAQ (reference sequence). CDR3 size: 16 residues. The CDR3 reads CASSLTLGAAPSPLHF. In DNA form, the CDR3 reads TGTGCCAGCAGCCTCACCCTGGGGGCAGCCCCATCACCCCTCCACTTT.

V usage is TRBV19 and J usage is TRBJ2-1; 7 bases are a match to TRBD1. The V gene end was trimmed by 5 bases and the J gene end by 4 bases; junction bases not matched to a gene: 17. This CDR3 is 18 amino acids long. Germline CDR1 and CDR2: LNHDA and SQIVND (reference sequence). The CDR3 is CASSLTGWSESEYNEQFF. Written as DNA, the CDR3 is TGTGCCAGTAGTTTGACAGGGTGGAGTGAGTCAGAATACAATGAGCAGTTCTTC.

This clone was observed a single time. V usage is TRBV7-2 and J usage is TRBJ2-1; 10 positions match TRBD2. J lost 0 bases, V lost 0 bases, and 5 bases had no gene match. Germline V lookup: CDR1 SGHTA, CDR2 FQGNSA. The CDR3 totals 18 residues. CDR3 coding DNA: TGTGCCAGCAGCTTAGCGGCTAGCGGGGGTAGCTCCTACAATGAGCAGTTCTTC. This encodes CASSLAASGGSSYNEQFF.

CDR3 amino acids: CASSVVGGAGETQYF. The CDR3 DNA reads TGTGCCAGCAGCGTAGTGGGGGGGGCCGGAGAGACCCAGTACTTC. This chain joins TRBV9 and TRBJ2-5, with D possibly matching TRBD2 (7 bases). Germline assignment: CDR1 SGDLS and CDR2 YYNGEE. This CDR3 comprises 15 residues. Trimming took 0 bases from V and 4 from J, leaving 13 bases between them.

This clone came up once. J is TRBJ2-2 and V is TRBV4-3, with 7 bases fitting TRBD2. V lost 0 bases to trimming and J lost 3 bases; unmatched junction nucleotides: 10. The CDR3 runs 18 residues. The germline V gene encodes CDR1 LGHNA and CDR2 YSLEER. The CDR3 coding sequence is TGCGCCAGCAGCCAAGAGGGTCCTGCGGGGGAGTACACCGGGGAGCTGTTTTTT. This gives the protein CASSQEGPAGEYTGELFF.

This rearrangement joins TRBV6-2 or TRBV6-3 to TRBJ2-7; D is unresolved. V was trimmed by 0 bases and J by 1 base, leaving 10 bases between them. CDR3 length: 15 amino acids. Germline V gives CDR1 MNHEY, CDR2 SVGEGT. The CDR3, as DNA: TGTGCCAGCAGTTACTCCGCGGCGGTTTCCTACGAGCAGTACTTC. Its protein product is CASSYSAAVSYEQYF.

This chain joins TRBV18 and TRBJ2-2; perhaps TRBD1 as D (6 bases). The CDR3 runs to 15 residues. Germline V gives CDR1 KGHSH, CDR2 LQKENI. V lost 3 bases, J lost 7 bases, and 15 bases lay in between. CDR3 nucleotide sequence: TGTGCCAGCTCACCGTGGGCACAGGGCGACGGGGAGCTGTTTTTT. The encoded protein is CASSPWAQGDGELFF.

V is TRBV6-5 and J is TRBJ1-1; 9 bases map to TRBD1. In germline, CDR1 is MNHEY, CDR2 SVGAGI. V was pared by 2 bases and J by 4 bases, with 2 bases of the junction left unmatched. The CDR3 contains 14 residues. The CDR3 bases are TGTGCCAGCAGTTACGGGGGACAGGGCACTGAAGCTTTCTTT. Translated: CASSYGGQGTEAFF.

The chain combines TRBV19 with TRBJ2-2; maybe TRBD2 (6 bases). This CDR3 contains 12 residues. Germline V lookup: CDR1 LNHDA, CDR2 SQIVND (reference sequence). Trimming pared 11 bases from V and 8 bases from J, leaving 15 bases between. The CDR3 loop reads CASRTISGELFF. Written as DNA, the CDR3 is TGTGCCTCCCGGACTATTTCGGGGGAGCTGTTTTTT. The full variable domain, its missing parts supplied by reference TRBV19 and TRBJ2-2, is DGGITQSPKYLFRKEGQNVTLSCEQNLNHDAMYWYRQDPGQGLRLIYYSQIVNDFQKGDIAEGYSVSREKKESFPLTVTSAQKNPTAFYLCASRTISGELFFGEGSRLTVL.

The V call is TRBV6-2 or TRBV6-3, the J call TRBJ1-5; 8 positions match TRBD1. Per germline, CDR1 MNHEY and CDR2 SVGEGT. V was pared by 4 bases and J by 6 bases, with 17 bases of the junction left unmatched. The CDR3 contains 18 residues. The CDR3 DNA sequence: TGTGCCAGCAGTTCCTGGAGGAGCGATGGACAGGGTGGTCAGCCCCAGCATTTT. Its translation: CASSSWRSDGQGGQPQHF.

This chain connects TRBV12-3 or TRBV12-4 to TRBJ2-2; 7 bases are a match to TRBD1. With V trimmed by 6 bases and J by 6 bases, 4 bases remained unmatched. The CDR3 has 13 residues. The CDR3 nucleotides read TGTGCCAGCAGAGTGACAGGGCCCGGGGAGCTGTTTTTT. Translation gives CASRVTGPGELFF.

V usage is TRBV4-3 and J usage is TRBJ2-3; D uncertain. The germline V and J ends were trimmed by 0 bases and 3 bases, with 7 bases remaining between them. The CDR3 consists of 14 residues. In germline, CDR1 is LGHNA, CDR2 YSLEER. CDR3 protein: CASSQDQRTDTQYF. The CDR3, as DNA: TGCGCCAGCAGCCAAGATCAGAGGACAGATACGCAGTATTTT.